Each of the 14 T cell receptor beta chains below was sequenced from the same sample in a study of sequential checkpoint blockade in melanoma. Some clones are missing from TCRdb's copy, which holds only in-frame ones; the method was immunoSEQ multiplex PCR. Among under 20,000 clones listed, about 86% were seen once. Treatment defined: randomized to nivolumab then ipilimumab (arm A) or the reverse (arm B). The input for sequencing was CD8+ T cells sorted from blood (inferred from file names), taken from a patient given nivolumab and ipilimumab in sequence. The receptors shown here come from a human donor with melanoma.

The rearrangement joins TRBV4-2 to TRBJ1-4; D gene uncertain. Germline loops: CDR1 LGHNA, CDR2 YNFKEQ. V was clipped by 8 bases and J by 8 bases, with 21 bases between them. The CDR3 contains 15 residues. DNA for the CDR3: TGTGCCAGCCACGGAGGAGGGCCCGTTGGAGAAAAACTGTTTTTT. Amino acids: CASHGGGPVGEKLFF.

V and J are TRBV29-1 and TRBJ1-2; the match to TRBD1 covers 7 bases. The V gene's germline CDR1 is SQVTM and CDR2 ANQGSEA. V was pared by 1 base and J by 6 bases, with 2 bases of the junction left unmatched. The CDR3 length is 12 residues. The CDR3 sequence is CSVEGDRDGYTF. The DNA for the CDR3 is TGCAGCGTTGAAGGAGACAGGGATGGCTACACCTTC.

The V call is TRBV6-5, the J call TRBJ2-3, with D possibly TRBD1 on 6 matching bases. V was trimmed by 2 bases and J by 8 bases, leaving 14 bases between them. Germline CDR1 and CDR2: MNHEY and SVGAGI. The CDR3 runs 14 residues. The CDR3 loop is CASSYAETGRTQYF. CDR3 sequence (DNA): TGTGCCAGCAGTTACGCGGAAACAGGGCGTACGCAGTATTTT.

This clone appeared a few times. CDR3 residues: CATAGSYEQYF. The CDR3 DNA sequence: TGTGCGACCGCAGGGTCCTACGAGCAGTACTTC. The chain joins TRBV19 to TRBJ2-7; D might be TRBD1 (5 bases). CDR1 is LNHDA and CDR2 is SQIVND in the germline V gene (reference sequence). The length of the CDR3 is 11 residues.

This clone was seen a single time. The V call is TRBV9, the J call TRBJ1-1, with D possibly matching TRBD1 (6 bases). This CDR3 is 16 amino acids long. Per the germline V gene, CDR1 is SGDLS and CDR2 is YYNGEE. Deletions cut 4 bases from V and 0 bases from J, with 16 bases between. The CDR3 DNA sequence: TGTGCCAGCAGCCCCCGACAGGAGTGGGTGAACACTGAAGCTTTCTTT. It specifies CASSPRQEWVNTEAFF. The entire variable domain, with the rest obtained from reference TRBV9 and TRBJ1-1, is as follows: DSGVTQTPKHLITATGQRVTLRCSPRSGDLSVYWYQQSLDQGLQFLIQYYNGEERAKGNILERFSAQQFPDLHSELNLSSLELGDSALYFCASSPRQEWVNTEAFFGQGTRLTVV.

The gene calls are TRBV9 and TRBJ1-4, with 7 bases fitting TRBD1. The V and J ends lost 4 bases and 1 base, in that order; junction bases with no gene match: 4. CDR3 size: 15 residues. The V gene's germline CDR1 is SGDLS and CDR2 YYNGEE. The chain's CDR3 is CASSFTGETNEKLFF. CDR3 DNA sequence: TGTGCCAGCAGCTTCACAGGGGAAACTAATGAAAAACTGTTTTTT.

This clone was found once. The chain employs TRBV28 and TRBJ1-5, with D uncertain. CDR1 is MDHEN and CDR2 is SYDVKM in the germline V gene. V was clipped by 3 bases and J by 4 bases, with 7 bases between them. This CDR3 region has 13 residues. The CDR3 coding sequence is TGTGCCAGCAGTTTCGGCGGAAATCAGCCCCAGCATTTT. Amino acid sequence: CASSFGGNQPQHF.

CDR3 in amino acids: CASSLFDSGLADNEQFF. For the CDR3, the DNA is TGTGCCAGCAGTTTATTCGATTCTGGACTAGCGGACAATGAGCAGTTCTTC. The V and J genes are TRBV28 and TRBJ2-1; 10 positions agree with TRBD2. The germline gives CDR1 MDHEN, CDR2 SYDVKM. The V and J ends lost 1 base and 5 bases, in that order; junction bases with no gene match: 8. The length of the CDR3 is 17 residues.

V is TRBV16 and J is TRBJ1-4; TRBD1 aligns across 9 bases. The ends lost 4 bases at V and 4 bases at J; junction bases unmatched: 1. This CDR3 contains 14 residues. The germline gives CDR1 KGHSY, CDR2 FQNENV. The CDR3 spells CASSLDRGNEKLFF. The CDR3 DNA reads TGTGCCAGCAGCCTGGACAGGGGTAATGAAAAACTGTTTTTT.

The chain has TRBV28 and TRBJ2-1, with TRBD2 as a possible D gene (5 bases). Trimming pared 3 bases from V and 4 bases from J, leaving 10 bases between. Per the germline V gene, CDR1 is MDHEN and CDR2 is SYDVKM. This CDR3 region has 14 residues. This chain's CDR3 is CASSLRGLYNEQFF. CDR3 coding DNA: TGTGCCAGCAGTTTGCGCGGACTTTACAATGAGCAGTTCTTC.

The chain uses TRBV19 and TRBJ2-7; D unresolved. The CDR3 consists of 12 residues. Germline values: CDR1 LNHDA, CDR2 SQIVND (reference sequence). V lost 0 bases and J lost 4, with 4 bases in between. CDR3 region: CASSIDGYEQYF. In DNA form, the CDR3 reads TGTGCCAGTAGTATAGACGGGTACGAGCAGTACTTC.

This clone was picked up a small number of times. The CDR3 protein is CASSQRGGLEQYF. CDR3 coding DNA: TGTGCCAGCAGCCAAAGAGGAGGGCTCGAGCAGTACTTC. The rearrangement uses TRBV14 and TRBJ2-7; possible D gene TRBD2, 6 bases. This CDR3 is 13 amino acids long. The germline V gene encodes CDR1 SGHDN and CDR2 FVKESK. Trimming cost V 2 bases and J 6 bases, with 11 bases left between them.

This clone has only a few counts. The chain has TRBV19 and TRBJ1-5; tentative D call: TRBD1 (6 bases). The CDR3 is made up of 14 amino acids. The germline V gene has CDR1 LNHDA and CDR2 SQIVND (reference sequence). Trimming removed 6 bases at V and 4 bases at J, with 13 bases between. CDR3 DNA: TGTGCCAGTAGGGAGGACAGAGGAAATCAGCCCCAGCATTTT. The encoded protein is CASREDRGNQPQHF.

The chain carries TRBV5-5 and TRBJ1-2; D unclear. Germline CDR1 reads SGHKS; CDR2 reads YYEKEE (reference sequence). There are 15 residues in the CDR3. V was clipped by 3 bases and J by 2 bases, with 14 bases between them. CDR3 loop: CASSSPSHRNYGYTF. The CDR3 nucleotides read TGTGCCAGCAGCTCTCCTTCCCACAGAAACTATGGCTACACCTTC. The variable domain in full, with the rest retrieved from reference TRBV5-5 and TRBJ1-2, is DAGVTQSPTHLIKTRGQQVTLRCSPISGHKSVSWYQQVLGQGPQFIFQYYEKEERGRGNFPDRFSARQFPNYSSELNVNALLLGDSALYLCASSSPSHRNYGYTFGSGTRLTVV.